The clone carrying this T cell receptor beta chain was detected ten times or more. The antigen is not known. Template switching created a universal primer site, and the cDNA included unique molecular identifiers. One entry per CDR3 protein, called by TCRdb with MiXCR from the 5' RACE reads. The table lists some 250,000 distinct CDR3 sequences, 10% to 15% of them singletons. This record belongs to a study of identical twins. V lost 5 bases and J lost 6, with 11 bases in between. This CDR3 has 13 amino acids. General study findings and limits: Invariant MAIT and iNKT cells are populations that could partly confound zero-insertion analyses. Abundant beta clonotypes from cord blood had fewer insertions, unlike memory repertoires, which showed none.

A further study also used this sample, focusing on yellow fever vaccine responses in identical twins. This second study says: Reports say the vaccine T cell response in twins looked partly convergent and partly personalized.

The sample comprised memory (CD45RO+) T cells sorted from blood. The sequence derives from a woman aged 18-29 years in good health. The rearrangement uses TRBV12-3 or TRBV12-4 and TRBJ2-1, with TRBD2 as a possible D gene (6 bases). Written as DNA, the CDR3 is TGTGCCAGCAGTCGTCATAGCGGCAATGAGCAGTTCTTC. Translation: CASSRHSGNEQFF.